This TCR beta chain is from a study of siplizumab effects on memory and regulatory T cells. Regarding the study as a whole: The drug siplizumab significantly decreased the alloreactive sequences that could be traced to unstimulated CD4+ memory cells. Memory cells seemed less diverse than naive T cells, which seemed major alloresponse contributors. Proliferating CD4+ or CD8+ clones, roughly 80-97% of them, lacked an assignable naive or memory phenotype.

Regarding this clone: Antigen specificity is unknown.

The assay was immunoSEQ multiplex PCR, and TCRdb's table has in-frame clones only and misses some. Of about 63,000 clones listed, 83% are singletons. This CDR3 spans 14 amino acids. CDR1 and CDR2 from the germline V gene are SGHTA and FQGNSA. V was clipped by 1 base and J by 8 bases, with 11 bases between them. The clonotype comes from a human donor in good health. Sequencing was performed on memory CD4+ T cells sorted from blood. This sequence joins TRBV7-2 and TRBJ1-4; tentative D call: TRBD1 (5 bases). CDR3 nucleotides: TGTGCCAGCAGCTTAGAGGGGCAGGGAGAAAAACTGTTTTTT. The encoded protein is CASSLEGQGEKLFF.